Reported below is one T cell receptor beta chain. What it binds is unknown. The same CDR3 also results from other DNA sequences found in this sample. Some clones are missing from TCRdb's copy, which holds only in-frame ones; the method was immunoSEQ multiplex PCR. The sample lists approximately 2.1 million clones; more than 85% were seen once. This sample was taken from a study of shared clonotypes between healthy human individuals. Study-wide findings and caveats: Across subsets, estimated richness was generally greater for naive than for memory populations.

The V end was cut by 3 bases, the J end by 2 bases, with 11 bases between. The germline V gene has CDR1 SGHRS and CDR2 YFSETQ. The CDR3 runs 14 residues. The sequencing input was naive CD4+ T cells from PBMCs. Stated subset: CD45RA+ positively selected. The chain carries TRBV5-1 and TRBJ2-5; a weak D match, TRBD1 (6 bases). The receptor's source is a man younger than 35 in good health. Some clones in this sample may be carry-over from other donors' samples. CDR3 residues: CASSWRTAQETQYF. The DNA for the CDR3 is TGCGCCAGCAGCTGGCGGACAGCTCAAGAGACCCAGTACTTC.